Presented here are 8 T cell receptor beta chains from one specimen sequenced in a study of response to subunit inactivated influenza vaccine (dated by TCRdb to 2016 to 2019). The protocol used for the library was RT-PCR. Instrument on record: Illumina HiSeq 2500. The raw public reads went through TCRdb reprocessing: fastp at Q25, MiXCR clone calling, in-frame beta chains kept. Each entry merges the rows of one CDR3 protein and shows their most common DNA and genes. The sample contains hundreds of thousands of distinct CDR3 sequences, approximately 18% of them found a single time. The ten largest clones represent approximately 10% of the sample. This material consisted of PBMCs from blood, taken 4 to 6 days after vaccination. These TCRs come from a man aged 50 or older who received an inactivated influenza vaccine. Donor details come from another sample of the same person, matched by shared clones.

The chain uses TRBV10-3 and TRBJ2-1, with 7 bases fitting TRBD2. This CDR3 is built from 12 residues. Losses at the gene ends were 2 bases for V and 15 bases for J; bases not matched to a gene: 7. The germline V gene encodes CDR1 ENHRY and CDR2 SYGVKD. This CDR3 is CAISEGEGSTFF. The CDR3 DNA is TGTGCCATCAGTGAGGGGGAGGGTTCGACGTTCTTC.

This clonotype was picked up a small number of times. The genes are TRBV7-2 and TRBJ2-3; 8 nucleotides agree with TRBD2. With V trimmed by 0 bases and J by 5 bases, 1 base remained unmatched. The germline V gene encodes CDR1 SGHTA and CDR2 FQGNSA. This CDR3 has 14 residues. The CDR3 DNA reads as TGTGCCAGCAGCTTAGCACGGGGGGGAGATACGCAGTATTTT. It yields the protein CASSLARGGDTQYF.

This clonotype occurred a few times. V is TRBV20-1 and J is TRBJ2-4; D is unresolved. Germline V gene lookup returns CDR1 DFQATT and CDR2 SNEGSKA (reference sequence). The CDR3 has 15 amino acids. The V end was cut by 3 bases, the J end by 1 base, with 13 bases between. CDR3 nucleotides: TGCAGTGCTAGTAGACGGGCGGCGGCCAAAAACATTCAGTACTTC. Its protein is CSASRRAAAKNIQYF.

The chain is built from TRBV29-1 and TRBJ2-3; maybe TRBD2 (6 bases). The CDR3 runs 13 residues. CDR1 is SQVTM and CDR2 is ANQGSEA in the germline V gene. The germline V and J ends were trimmed by 1 base and 5 bases, with 10 bases remaining between them. CDR3 residues: CSVEVLGGDTQYF. The DNA for the CDR3 is TGCAGCGTTGAAGTCTTGGGAGGAGATACGCAGTATTTT.

This clonotype showed up just a few times. The chain uses TRBV21-1 and TRBJ2-3; the table names TRBD1, a call not compared with the DNA. TRBV21-1 is an annotated pseudogene. The CDR3 loop spans 17 amino acids. The DNA of the CDR3 is TGTGCCAGCAGCAATCAAGGGGGGGGAAAGAGCACAGATACGCAGTATTTT. This encodes CASSNQGGGKSTDTQYF.

V and J are TRBV3-1 and TRBJ2-1; 12 nucleotides align to TRBD1. V shed 4 bases and J 6 bases; nucleotides not matched to a gene: 4. The V gene's germline CDR1 is LGHDT and CDR2 YNNKEL (reference sequence). The CDR3 sequence is 15 residues long. The CDR3 coding sequence is TGTGCCAGCAGCCTCCGGGACAGGGGGCCCAATGAGCAGTTCTTC. Its protein product is CASSLRDRGPNEQFF.

This clonotype was seen more than once but under ten times. At one end the junction does not follow the germline gene, possibly because of a read error. The chain uses TRBV20-1 and TRBJ2-7, with D possibly matching TRBD2 (6 bases). The germline gives CDR1 DFQATT, CDR2 SNEGSKA (reference sequence). The CDR3 sequence is 14 residues long. DNA for the CDR3: TGCAGTGCTGGAGATTTCGGGGGAGCCTACGAGCAGTACTTC. Translation gives CSAGDFGGAYEQYF.

This clonotype appeared a few times. This sequence joins TRBV4-2 and TRBJ2-2; tentatively, D is TRBD2 (5 bases). The CDR3 is made up of 17 amino acids. The germline V and J ends were trimmed by 3 bases and 0 bases, with 14 bases remaining between them. Per the germline V gene, CDR1 is LGHNA and CDR2 is YNFKEQ. The CDR3 is CASSQIQSSANTGELFF. For the CDR3, the DNA is TGTGCCAGCAGCCAGATACAGAGTAGCGCGAACACCGGGGAGCTGTTTTTT.